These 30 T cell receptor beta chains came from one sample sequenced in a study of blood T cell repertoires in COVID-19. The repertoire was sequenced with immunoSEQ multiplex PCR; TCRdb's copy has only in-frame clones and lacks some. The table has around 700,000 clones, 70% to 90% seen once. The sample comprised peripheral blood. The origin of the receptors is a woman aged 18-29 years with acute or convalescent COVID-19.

CDR3 bases: TGTGCCAGCAGCCAAGCCTTTAGCGGGGGGTTATCTGAGCAGTTCTTC. Translation gives CASSQAFSGGLSEQFF. The rearrangement joins TRBV4-2 to TRBJ2-1; 10 bases map to TRBD2. Unmatched junction bases numbered 9, after V lost 1 base and J lost 9 bases. This CDR3 has 16 amino acids. Per the germline V gene, CDR1 is LGHNA and CDR2 is YNFKEQ.

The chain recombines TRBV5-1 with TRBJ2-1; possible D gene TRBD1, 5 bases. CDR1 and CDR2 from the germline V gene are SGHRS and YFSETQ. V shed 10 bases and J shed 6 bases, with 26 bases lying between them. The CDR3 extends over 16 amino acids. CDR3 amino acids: CAPPRGQGTSGNEQFF. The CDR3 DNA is TGCGCCCCCCCTCGAGGTCAGGGTACGTCGGGCAATGAGCAGTTCTTC.

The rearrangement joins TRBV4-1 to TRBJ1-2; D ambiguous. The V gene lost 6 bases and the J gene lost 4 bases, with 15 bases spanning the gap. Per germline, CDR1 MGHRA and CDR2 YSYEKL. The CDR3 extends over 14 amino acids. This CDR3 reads CASRTPGSTYGYTF. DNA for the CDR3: TGCGCCAGCAGGACCCCTGGGAGCACCTATGGCTACACCTTC.

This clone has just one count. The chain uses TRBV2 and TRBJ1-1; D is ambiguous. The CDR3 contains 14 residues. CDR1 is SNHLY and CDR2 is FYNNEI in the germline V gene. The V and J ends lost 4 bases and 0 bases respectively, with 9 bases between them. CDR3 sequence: CASSAGFMNTEAFF. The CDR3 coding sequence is TGTGCCAGCAGTGCGGGGTTCATGAACACTGAAGCTTTCTTT.

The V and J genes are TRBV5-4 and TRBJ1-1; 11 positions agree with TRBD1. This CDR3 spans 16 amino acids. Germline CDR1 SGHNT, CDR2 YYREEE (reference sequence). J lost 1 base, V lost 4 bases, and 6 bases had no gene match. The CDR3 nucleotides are TGTGCCAGCAGCGCTAGGACAGGGGGCCCGAACACTGAAGCTTTCTTT. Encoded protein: CASSARTGGPNTEAFF.

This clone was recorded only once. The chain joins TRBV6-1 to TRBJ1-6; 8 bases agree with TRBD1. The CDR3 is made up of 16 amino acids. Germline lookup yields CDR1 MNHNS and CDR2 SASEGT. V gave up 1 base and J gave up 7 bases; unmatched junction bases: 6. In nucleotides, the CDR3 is TGTGCCAGCAGTGAAGACAGGGGGAAACCGAATTCACCCCTCCACTTT. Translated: CASSEDRGKPNSPLHF.

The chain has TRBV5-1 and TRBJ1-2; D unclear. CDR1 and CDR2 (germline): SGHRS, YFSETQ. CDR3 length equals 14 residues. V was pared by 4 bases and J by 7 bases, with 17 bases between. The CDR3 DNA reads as TGCGCCAGCAGCCGTGGGGAGAGGGCCGGTGGCTACACCTTC. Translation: CASSRGERAGGYTF.

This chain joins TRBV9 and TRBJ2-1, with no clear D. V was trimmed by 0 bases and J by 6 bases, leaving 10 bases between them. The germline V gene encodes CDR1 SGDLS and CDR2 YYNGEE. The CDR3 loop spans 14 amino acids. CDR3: CASSVVPSSNEQFF. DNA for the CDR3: TGTGCCAGCAGCGTAGTTCCCTCTAGCAATGAGCAGTTCTTC.

The DNA for the CDR3 is TGTGCCAGCAGTCCCCCCAGGGGCCTCAACACTGAAGCTTTCTTT. Its protein is CASSPPRGLNTEAFF. The chain couples TRBV6-5 to TRBJ1-1; possibly TRBD1 for D (6 bases). V was pared by 5 bases and J by 2 bases, with 15 bases between. This CDR3 comprises 15 residues. The germline gives CDR1 MNHEY, CDR2 SVGAGI.

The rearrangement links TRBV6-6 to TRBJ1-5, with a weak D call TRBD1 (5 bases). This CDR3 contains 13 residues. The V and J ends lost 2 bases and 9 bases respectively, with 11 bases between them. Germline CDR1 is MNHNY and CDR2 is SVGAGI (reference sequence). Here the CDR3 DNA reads TGTGCCAGCAGTTACCCTGACAGTCCGCCCCAGCATTTT. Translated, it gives CASSYPDSPPQHF.

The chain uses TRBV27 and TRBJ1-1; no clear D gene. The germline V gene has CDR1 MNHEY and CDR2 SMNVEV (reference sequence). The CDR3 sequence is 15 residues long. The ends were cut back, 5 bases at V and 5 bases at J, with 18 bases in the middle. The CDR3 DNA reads TGTGCCAGCAGTCCGGAGGTGGGAGGGATTACTGAAGCTTTCTTT. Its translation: CASSPEVGGITEAFF.

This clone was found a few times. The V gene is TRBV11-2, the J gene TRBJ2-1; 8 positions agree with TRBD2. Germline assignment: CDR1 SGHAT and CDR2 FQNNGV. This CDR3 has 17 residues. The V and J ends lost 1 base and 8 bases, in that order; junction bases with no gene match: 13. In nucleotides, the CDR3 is TGTGCCAGCAGCTTAGGATACGGGTTAGCGGGGCGTTATGAGCAGTTCTTC. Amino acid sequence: CASSLGYGLAGRYEQFF.

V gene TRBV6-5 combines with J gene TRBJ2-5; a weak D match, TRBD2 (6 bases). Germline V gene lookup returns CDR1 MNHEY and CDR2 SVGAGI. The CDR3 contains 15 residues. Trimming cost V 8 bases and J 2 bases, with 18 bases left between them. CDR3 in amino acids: CASEMWAGSQETQYF. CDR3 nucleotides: TGTGCCAGCGAGATGTGGGCGGGGAGTCAAGAGACCCAGTACTTC.

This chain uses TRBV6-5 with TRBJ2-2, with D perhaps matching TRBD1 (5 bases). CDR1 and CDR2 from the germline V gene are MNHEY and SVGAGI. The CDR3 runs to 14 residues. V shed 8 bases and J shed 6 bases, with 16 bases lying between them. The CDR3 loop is CASQGAVSAGELFF. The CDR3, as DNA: TGTGCCAGCCAGGGTGCGGTTTCAGCCGGGGAGCTGTTTTTT.

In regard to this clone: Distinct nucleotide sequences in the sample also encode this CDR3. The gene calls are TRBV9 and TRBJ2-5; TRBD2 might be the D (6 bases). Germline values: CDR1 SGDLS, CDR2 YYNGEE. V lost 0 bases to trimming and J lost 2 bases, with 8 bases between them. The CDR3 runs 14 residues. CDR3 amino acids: CASSVGGGQETQYF. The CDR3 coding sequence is TGTGCCAGCAGCGTAGGGGGAGGTCAAGAGACCCAGTACTTC. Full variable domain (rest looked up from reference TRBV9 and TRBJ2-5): DSGVTQTPKHLITATGQRVTLRCSPRSGDLSVYWYQQSLDQGLQFLIQYYNGEERAKGNILERFSAQQFPDLHSELNLSSLELGDSALYFCASSVGGGQETQYFGPGTRLLVL.

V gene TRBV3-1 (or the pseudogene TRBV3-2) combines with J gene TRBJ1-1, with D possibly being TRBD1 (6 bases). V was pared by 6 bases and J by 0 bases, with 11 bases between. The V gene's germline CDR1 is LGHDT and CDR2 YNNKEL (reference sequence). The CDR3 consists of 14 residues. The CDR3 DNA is TGTGCCAGCAGACAAAGGACAGTGAACACTGAAGCTTTCTTT. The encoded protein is CASRQRTVNTEAFF.

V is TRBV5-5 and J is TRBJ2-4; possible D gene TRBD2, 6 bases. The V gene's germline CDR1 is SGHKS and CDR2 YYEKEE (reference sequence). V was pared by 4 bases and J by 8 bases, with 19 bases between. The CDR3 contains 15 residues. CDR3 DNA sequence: TGTGCCAGCAGCCTTGTAACCCCTCCGGGAGACATTCAGTACTTC. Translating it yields CASSLVTPPGDIQYF. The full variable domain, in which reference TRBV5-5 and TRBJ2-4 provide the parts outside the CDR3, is DAGVTQSPTHLIKTRGQQVTLRCSPISGHKSVSWYQQVLGQGPQFIFQYYEKEERGRGNFPDRFSARQFPNYSSELNVNALLLGDSALYLCASSLVTPPGDIQYFGAGTRLSVL.

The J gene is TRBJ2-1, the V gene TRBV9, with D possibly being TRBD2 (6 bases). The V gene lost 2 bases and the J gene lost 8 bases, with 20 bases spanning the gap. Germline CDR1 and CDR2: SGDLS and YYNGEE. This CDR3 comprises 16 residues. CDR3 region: CASSVGGWGLSDEQFF. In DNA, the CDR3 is TGTGCCAGCAGCGTGGGTGGGTGGGGACTTTCGGATGAGCAGTTCTTC. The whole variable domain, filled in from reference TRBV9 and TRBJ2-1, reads DSGVTQTPKHLITATGQRVTLRCSPRSGDLSVYWYQQSLDQGLQFLIQYYNGEERAKGNILERFSAQQFPDLHSELNLSSLELGDSALYFCASSVGGWGLSDEQFFGPGTRLTVL.

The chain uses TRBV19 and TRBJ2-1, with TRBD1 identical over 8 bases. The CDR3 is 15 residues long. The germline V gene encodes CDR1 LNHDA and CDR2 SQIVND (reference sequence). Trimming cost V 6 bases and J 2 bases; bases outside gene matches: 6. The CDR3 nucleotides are TGTGCCAGTAGCGTGACAGGGGTCGCCTACAATGAGCAGTTCTTC. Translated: CASSVTGVAYNEQFF.

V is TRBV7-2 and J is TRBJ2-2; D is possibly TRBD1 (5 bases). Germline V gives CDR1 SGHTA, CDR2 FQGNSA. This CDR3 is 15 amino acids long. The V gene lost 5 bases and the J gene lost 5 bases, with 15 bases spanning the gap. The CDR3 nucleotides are TGTGCCAGCAGCATCCGACAGAGTAGGACCGGGGAGCTGTTTTTT. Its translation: CASSIRQSRTGELFF.

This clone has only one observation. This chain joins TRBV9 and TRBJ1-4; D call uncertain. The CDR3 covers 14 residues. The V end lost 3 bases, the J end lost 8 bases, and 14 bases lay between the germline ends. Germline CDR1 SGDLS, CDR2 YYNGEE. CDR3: CASSAHSVAEKLFF. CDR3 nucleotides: TGTGCCAGCAGCGCCCACAGCGTAGCGGAAAAACTGTTTTTT.

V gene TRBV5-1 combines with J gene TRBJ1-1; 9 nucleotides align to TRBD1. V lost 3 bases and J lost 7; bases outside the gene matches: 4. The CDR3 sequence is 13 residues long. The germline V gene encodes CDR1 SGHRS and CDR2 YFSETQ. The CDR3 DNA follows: TGCGCCAGCAGCTCGACGGACAGGGGTGAAGCTTTCTTT. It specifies CASSSTDRGEAFF.

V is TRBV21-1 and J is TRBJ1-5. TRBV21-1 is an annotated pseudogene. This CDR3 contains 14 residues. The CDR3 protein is CATAGGSGNQPQHF. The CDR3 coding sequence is TGTGCCACGGCCGGGGGATCGGGCAATCAGCCCCAGCATTTT.

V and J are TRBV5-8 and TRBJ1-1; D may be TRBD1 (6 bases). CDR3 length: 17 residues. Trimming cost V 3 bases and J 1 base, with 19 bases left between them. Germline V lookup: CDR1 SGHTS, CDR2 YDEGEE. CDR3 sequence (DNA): TGTGCCAGCAGCTCCCGGTGGGGGGGCAGGGGGAACACTGAAGCTTTCTTT. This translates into CASSSRWGGRGNTEAFF.

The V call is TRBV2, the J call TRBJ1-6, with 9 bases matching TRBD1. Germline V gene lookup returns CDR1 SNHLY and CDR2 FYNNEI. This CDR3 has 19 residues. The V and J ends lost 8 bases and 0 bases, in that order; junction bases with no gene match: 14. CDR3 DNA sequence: TGTGCCAGCCTTGATCCCCGGGGGACAGGGAGCTCCTATAATTCACCCCTCCACTTT. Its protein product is CASLDPRGTGSSYNSPLHF.

This CDR3 reads CASSPYDRGGTEAFF. DNA of the CDR3: TGTGCCAGCAGTCCCTACGACAGGGGTGGAACTGAAGCTTTCTTT. The chain employs TRBV3-1 (or the pseudogene TRBV3-2) and TRBJ1-1, with 8 bases aligning to TRBD1. V shed 6 bases and J 5 bases; nucleotides not matched to a gene: 11. CDR1 is LGHDT, CDR2 YNNKEL, per germline (reference sequence). The CDR3 totals 15 residues.

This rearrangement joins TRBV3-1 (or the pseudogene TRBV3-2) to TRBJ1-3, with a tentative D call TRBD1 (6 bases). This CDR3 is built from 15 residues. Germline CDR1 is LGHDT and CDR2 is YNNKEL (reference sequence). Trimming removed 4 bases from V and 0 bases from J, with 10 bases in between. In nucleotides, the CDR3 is TGTGCCAGCAGCCCGAAACAGGGCTCTGGAAACACCATATATTTT. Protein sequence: CASSPKQGSGNTIYF.

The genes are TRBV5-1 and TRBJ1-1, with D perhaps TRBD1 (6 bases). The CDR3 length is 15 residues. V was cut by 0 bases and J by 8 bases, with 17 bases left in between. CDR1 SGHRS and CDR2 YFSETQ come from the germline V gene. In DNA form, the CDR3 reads TGCGCCAGCAGCTTGGCATGGACAGAACGCACCGAAGCTTTCTTT. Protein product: CASSLAWTERTEAFF.

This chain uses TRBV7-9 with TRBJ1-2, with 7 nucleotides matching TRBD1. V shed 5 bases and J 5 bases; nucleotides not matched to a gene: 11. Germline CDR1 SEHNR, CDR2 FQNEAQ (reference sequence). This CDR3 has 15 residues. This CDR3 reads CASSNPRTGSYGYTF. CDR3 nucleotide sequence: TGTGCCAGCAGCAATCCCCGGACAGGCTCGTATGGCTACACCTTC.

The CDR3 reads CASSEGGMAFF. DNA for the CDR3: TGTGCCAGCAGTGAAGGGGGTATGGCTTTCTTT. V and J are TRBV6-4 and TRBJ1-1; a possible D gene is TRBD1 (6 bases). V shed 3 bases and J shed 11 bases, with 10 bases lying between them. CDR1 and CDR2 from the germline V gene are MRHNA and SNTAGT. The CDR3 loop spans 11 amino acids.